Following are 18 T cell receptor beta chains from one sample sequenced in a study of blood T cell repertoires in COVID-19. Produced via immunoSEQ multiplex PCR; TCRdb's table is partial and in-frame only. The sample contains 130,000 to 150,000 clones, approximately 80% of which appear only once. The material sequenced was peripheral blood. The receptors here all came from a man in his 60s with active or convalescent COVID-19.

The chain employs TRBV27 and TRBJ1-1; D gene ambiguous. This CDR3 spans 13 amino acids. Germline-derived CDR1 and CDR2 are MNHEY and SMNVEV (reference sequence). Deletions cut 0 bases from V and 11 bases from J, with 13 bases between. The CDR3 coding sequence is TGTGCCAGCAGTTTATCACCGCCCTATCCGGCTTTCTTT. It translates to CASSLSPPYPAFF.

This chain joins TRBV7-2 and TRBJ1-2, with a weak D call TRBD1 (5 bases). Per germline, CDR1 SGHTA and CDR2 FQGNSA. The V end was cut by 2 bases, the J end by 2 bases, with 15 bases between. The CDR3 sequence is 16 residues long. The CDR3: CASSLRVQGGNYGYTF. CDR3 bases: TGTGCCAGCAGCTTAAGGGTCCAGGGAGGGAACTATGGCTACACCTTC.

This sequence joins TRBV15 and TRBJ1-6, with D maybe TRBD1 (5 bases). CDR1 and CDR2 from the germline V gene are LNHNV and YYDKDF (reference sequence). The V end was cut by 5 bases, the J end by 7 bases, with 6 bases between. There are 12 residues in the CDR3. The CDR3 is CATSAGNSPLHF. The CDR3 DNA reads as TGTGCCACCAGCGCAGGGAATTCACCCCTCCACTTT. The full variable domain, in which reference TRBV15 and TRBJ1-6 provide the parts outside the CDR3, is DAMVIQNPRYQVTQFGKPVTLSCSQTLNHNVMYWYQQKSSQAPKLLFHYYDKDFNNEADTPDNFQSRRPNTSFCFLDIRSPGLGDTAMYLCATSAGNSPLHFGNGTRLTVT.

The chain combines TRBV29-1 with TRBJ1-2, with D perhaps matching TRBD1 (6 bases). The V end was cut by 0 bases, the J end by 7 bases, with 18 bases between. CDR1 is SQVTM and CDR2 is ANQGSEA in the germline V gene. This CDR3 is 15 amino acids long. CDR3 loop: CSVEERDRQGGGYTF. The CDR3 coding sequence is TGCAGCGTTGAAGAAAGAGACAGGCAGGGCGGTGGCTACACCTTC.

In DNA, the CDR3 is TGTGCCAGCAGTGCCGACAGTTTGAACACCGGGGAGCTGTTTTTT. This translates into CASSADSLNTGELFF. The rearrangement links TRBV9 to TRBJ2-2; TRBD1 is a possible D gene (5 bases). The CDR3 runs 15 residues. Trimming left V 5 bases short and J 1 base short, with 12 bases between. Germline lookup yields CDR1 SGDLS and CDR2 YYNGEE. The full variable domain, with the rest looked up from reference TRBV9 and TRBJ2-2, is DSGVTQTPKHLITATGQRVTLRCSPRSGDLSVYWYQQSLDQGLQFLIQYYNGEERAKGNILERFSAQQFPDLHSELNLSSLELGDSALYFCASSADSLNTGELFFGEGSRLTVL.

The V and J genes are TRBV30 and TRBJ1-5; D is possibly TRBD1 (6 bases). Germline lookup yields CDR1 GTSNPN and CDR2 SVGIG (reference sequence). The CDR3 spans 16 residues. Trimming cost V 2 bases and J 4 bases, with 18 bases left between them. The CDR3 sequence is CAWSYGSGRGNQPQHF. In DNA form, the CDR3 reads TGTGCCTGGAGTTATGGTTCCGGGAGGGGGAATCAGCCCCAGCATTTT.

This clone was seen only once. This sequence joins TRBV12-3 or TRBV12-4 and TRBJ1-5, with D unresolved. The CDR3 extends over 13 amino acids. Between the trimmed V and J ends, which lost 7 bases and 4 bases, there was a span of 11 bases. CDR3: CASTARRNQPQHF. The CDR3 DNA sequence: TGTGCCAGCACCGCGAGGAGGAATCAGCCCCAGCATTTT.

The CDR3 nucleotides read TGTGCCAGCTCACAGGACAGGGTTCCCATGGGGGAGCAGTACTTC. This translates into CASSQDRVPMGEQYF. J is TRBJ2-7 and V is TRBV18, with 8 bases matching TRBD1. The germline gives CDR1 KGHSH, CDR2 LQKENI. The CDR3 extends over 15 amino acids. Trimming took 4 bases from V and 7 from J; bases not matched to a gene: 12.

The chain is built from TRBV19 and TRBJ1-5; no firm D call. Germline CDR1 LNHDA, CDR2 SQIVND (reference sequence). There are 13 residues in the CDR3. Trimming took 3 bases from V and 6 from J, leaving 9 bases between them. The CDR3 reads CASSITEFQPQHF. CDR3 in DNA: TGTGCCAGTAGTATTACAGAATTTCAGCCCCAGCATTTT.

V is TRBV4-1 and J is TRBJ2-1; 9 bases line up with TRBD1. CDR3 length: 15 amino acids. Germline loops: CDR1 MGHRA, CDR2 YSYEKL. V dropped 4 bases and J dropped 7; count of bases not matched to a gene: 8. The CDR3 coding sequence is TGCGCCAGCAGCCTCCTGCCGGGACAGGGAAATGAGCAGTTCTTC. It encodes CASSLLPGQGNEQFF.

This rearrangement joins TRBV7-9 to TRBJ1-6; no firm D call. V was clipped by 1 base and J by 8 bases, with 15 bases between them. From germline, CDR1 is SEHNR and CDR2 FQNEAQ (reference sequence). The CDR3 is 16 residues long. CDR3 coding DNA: TGTGCCAGCAGCTTAGGTGGCTACCGGGTTGATTCACCCCTCCACTTT. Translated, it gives CASSLGGYRVDSPLHF.

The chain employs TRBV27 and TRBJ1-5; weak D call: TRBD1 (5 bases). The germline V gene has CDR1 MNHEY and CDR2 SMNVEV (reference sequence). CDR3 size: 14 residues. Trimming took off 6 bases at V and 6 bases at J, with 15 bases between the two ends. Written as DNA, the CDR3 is TGTGCCAGCAGCCGGGGGGGGTTCCCTCAGCCCCAGCATTTT. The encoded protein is CASSRGGFPQPQHF.

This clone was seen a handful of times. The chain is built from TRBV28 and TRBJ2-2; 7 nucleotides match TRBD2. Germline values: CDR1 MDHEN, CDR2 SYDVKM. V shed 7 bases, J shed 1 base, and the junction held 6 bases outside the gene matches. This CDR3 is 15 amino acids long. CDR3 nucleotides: TGTGCCAGCACTAGAGCGGGGCGGAACACCGGGGAGCTGTTTTTT. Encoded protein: CASTRAGRNTGELFF.

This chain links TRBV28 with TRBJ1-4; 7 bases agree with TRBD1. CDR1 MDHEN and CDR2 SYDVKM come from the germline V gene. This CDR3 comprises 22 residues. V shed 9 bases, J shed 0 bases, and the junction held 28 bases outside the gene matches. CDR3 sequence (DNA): TGTGCCAGAAACCCACAGGGGTTTAATAATCTCCGCAAAGTTGCAACTAATGAAAAACTGTTTTTT. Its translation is CARNPQGFNNLRKVATNEKLFF.

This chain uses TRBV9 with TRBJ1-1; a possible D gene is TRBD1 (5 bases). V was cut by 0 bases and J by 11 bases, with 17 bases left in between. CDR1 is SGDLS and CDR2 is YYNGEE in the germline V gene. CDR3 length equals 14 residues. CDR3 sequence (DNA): TGTGCCAGCAGCGTAGCTTGGCGGGGCGCCGAGGCTTTCTTT. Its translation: CASSVAWRGAEAFF.

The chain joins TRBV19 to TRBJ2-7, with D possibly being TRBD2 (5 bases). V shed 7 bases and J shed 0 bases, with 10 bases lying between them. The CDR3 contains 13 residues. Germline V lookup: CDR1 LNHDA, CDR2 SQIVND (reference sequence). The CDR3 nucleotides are TGTGCCAGTACGCGGAGGCGCTCCTACGAGCAGTACTTC. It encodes CASTRRRSYEQYF.

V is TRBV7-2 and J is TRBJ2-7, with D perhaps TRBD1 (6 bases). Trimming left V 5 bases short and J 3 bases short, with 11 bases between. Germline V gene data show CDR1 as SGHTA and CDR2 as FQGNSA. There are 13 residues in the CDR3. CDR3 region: CASSRDNNYEQYF. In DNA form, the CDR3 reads TGTGCCAGCAGCAGGGACAATAACTACGAGCAGTACTTC.

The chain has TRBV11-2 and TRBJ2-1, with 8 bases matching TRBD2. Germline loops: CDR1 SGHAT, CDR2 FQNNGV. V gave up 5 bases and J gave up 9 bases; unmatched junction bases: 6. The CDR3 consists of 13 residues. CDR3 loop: CASSPGGVGEQFF. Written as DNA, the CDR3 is TGTGCCAGCAGCCCCGGGGGGGTGGGTGAGCAGTTCTTC.